This T cell receptor (beta chain) emerged from a study of graft-versus-host responses after intestinal transplantation. About the study: Anti-thymocyte globulin induction preceded two to three years of tacrolimus and steroid maintenance in all recipients.

This clone was found once. The antigen remains unidentified. Whole-study results and caveats: Clonal ratios of graft-versus-host to host-versus-graft in allografts were high for patients exhibiting graft-donor T cell macrochimerism.

Sequencing was performed with immunoSEQ multiplex PCR; in TCRdb, only in-frame clones are kept and a portion is missing. The sample lists under 140,000 clones; around 93% were seen once. The specimen was unstimulated CD8+ T cells sorted from spleen or lymph node cells, collected before intestinal transplant. This TCR derives from a human donor who received an intestinal transplant.

The CDR3 nucleotides are TGCGCCAGCAGCTGGGAGACCTCTGGGGCCAACGTCCTGACTTTC. This encodes CASSWETSGANVLTF. The chain has TRBV5-1 and TRBJ2-6, with D tentatively TRBD2 (5 bases). Germline V lookup: CDR1 SGHRS, CDR2 YFSETQ. Trimming took off 3 bases at V and 0 bases at J, with 7 bases between the two ends. The CDR3 contains 15 residues.